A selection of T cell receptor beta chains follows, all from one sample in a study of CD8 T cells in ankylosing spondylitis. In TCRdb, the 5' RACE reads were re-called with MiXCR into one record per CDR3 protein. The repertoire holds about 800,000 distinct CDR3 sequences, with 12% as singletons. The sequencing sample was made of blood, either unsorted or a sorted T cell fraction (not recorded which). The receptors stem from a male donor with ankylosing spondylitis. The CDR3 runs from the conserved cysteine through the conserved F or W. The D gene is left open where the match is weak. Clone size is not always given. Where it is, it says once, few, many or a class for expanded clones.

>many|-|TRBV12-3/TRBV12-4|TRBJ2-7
TGTGCCAGCAGTTTACGTCGAGCGAGGTCCTACGAGCAGTACTTC
CASSLRRARSYEQYF
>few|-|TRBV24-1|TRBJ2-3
TGTGCCACCAGTGAGGGGGAGACGCAGTATTTT
CATSEGETQYF
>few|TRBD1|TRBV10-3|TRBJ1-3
TGTGCCATCAGCGAAACAGGGGGCACTGGAAACACCATATATTTT
CAISETGGTGNTIYF
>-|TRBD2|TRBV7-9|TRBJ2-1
TGTGCCACTAGCGGGGGTCTCTACAATGAGCAGTTCTTC
CATSGGLYNEQFF
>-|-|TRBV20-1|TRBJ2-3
TGCAGCGGAACTACAGGGTTGGTCACAGATACGCAGTATTTT
CSGTTGLVTDTQYF
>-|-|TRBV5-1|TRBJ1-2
TGCGCCAGCAGCTCCGTAGGGCAAGGCTATGGCTACACCTTC
CASSSVGQGYGYTF
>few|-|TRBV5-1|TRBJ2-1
TGCGCCAGCAGCTTGGAAGACAGAGATTACAATGAGCAGTTCTTC
CASSLEDRDYNEQFF
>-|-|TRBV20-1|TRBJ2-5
TGCAGTGCTAATGATCCGGTCCAAGAGACCCAGTACTTC
CSANDPVQETQYF
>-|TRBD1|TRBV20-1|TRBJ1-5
TGCAGTGCACGACAGGGATGGGCGAATCAGCCCCAGCATTTT
CSARQGWANQPQHF
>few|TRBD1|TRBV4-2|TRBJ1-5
TGTGCCAGCAGCCACAACAGGGGGGGGAGCAATCAGCCCCAGCATTTT
CASSHNRGGSNQPQHF
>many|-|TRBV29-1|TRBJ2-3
TGCAGCGTTGGCCAGCTATACACAGATACGCAGTATTTT
CSVGQLYTDTQYF
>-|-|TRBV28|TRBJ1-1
TGTGCCAGCAGCCCGAGACCAGGGGACACTGAAGCTTTCTTT
CASSPRPGDTEAFF
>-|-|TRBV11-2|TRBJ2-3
TGTGCCAGCACTTTACCCGGATCAGATACGCAGTATTTT
CASTLPGSDTQYF
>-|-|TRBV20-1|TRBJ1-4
TGCAGTGCTAGTCAGGGCTTTGGGGAAAAACTGTTTTTT
CSASQGFGEKLFF